Presented here are 7 T cell receptor beta chains from one specimen sequenced in a study of blood T cell repertoires in COVID-19. Repertoires were generated with immunoSEQ multiplex PCR, while TCRdb's copy carries only in-frame clones and drops some. The sample shows 180,000 or so clones, approximately 85% of them seen only once. Sequencing input: PBMCs or T cells enriched from blood (not recorded which). The receptors were sampled from a man aged 40-55 years who had recovered from COVID-19.

The rearrangement uses TRBV30 and TRBJ1-5; no clear D gene. V lost 2 bases and J 2 bases, leaving 7 bases between the germline ends. Germline lookup yields CDR1 GTSNPN and CDR2 SVGIG (reference sequence). CDR3 size: 13 residues. The CDR3 DNA follows: TGTGCCTGGAGTAATTCAGGCAATCAGCCCCAGCATTTT. Residues: CAWSNSGNQPQHF. Combining the CDR3 with reference TRBV30 and TRBJ1-5 gives the whole variable domain SQTIHQWPATLVQPVGSPLSLECTVEGTSNPNLYWYRQAAGRGLQLLFYSVGIGQISSEVPQNLSASRPQDRQFILSSKKLLLSDSGFYLCAWSNSGNQPQHFGDGTRLSIL.

The chain combines TRBV6-1 with TRBJ2-1; possibly TRBD1 for D (5 bases). The CDR3 loop spans 14 amino acids. Germline loops: CDR1 MNHNS, CDR2 SASEGT. Deletions cut 2 bases from V and 6 bases from J, with 11 bases between. CDR3: CASSELRQSNEQFF. The DNA of the CDR3 is TGTGCCAGCAGTGAACTCCGACAGAGCAATGAGCAGTTCTTC.

The V gene is TRBV19, the J gene TRBJ1-5, with D possibly TRBD1 on 5 matching bases. Germline V CDR1 and CDR2: LNHDA, SQIVND (reference sequence). The ends were cut back, 10 bases at V and 7 bases at J, with 23 bases in the middle. The CDR3 is 15 amino acids. The CDR3 protein is CATSSLGRGSQPQHF. CDR3 DNA sequence: TGTGCCACTTCCTCTTTGGGCCGGGGGTCGCAGCCCCAGCATTTT.

The chain uses TRBV14 and TRBJ1-2, with 8 bases lining up with TRBD1. Germline CDR1 SGHDN, CDR2 FVKESK. V lost 0 bases and J lost 7; bases outside the gene matches: 4. The CDR3 extends over 14 amino acids. The CDR3 DNA is TGTGCCAGCAGCCAAGATCAGGGGGCGGGTGGCTACACCTTC. Its translation: CASSQDQGAGGYTF.

This CDR3 is CASGVIENTEAFF. The CDR3 coding sequence is TGTGCCTCCGGGGTGATTGAGAACACTGAAGCTTTCTTT. The chain uses TRBV6-5 and TRBJ1-1; D is unresolved. V gave up 11 bases and J gave up 1 base, with 14 bases separating them. The CDR3 contains 13 residues. Germline CDR1 MNHEY, CDR2 SVGAGI.

This chain links TRBV12-5 with TRBJ2-3, with TRBD1 matching over 12 bases. The CDR3 length is 16 residues. Germline V CDR1 and CDR2: LGHNT, FRNRAP. V shed 5 bases, J shed 2 bases, and the junction held 5 bases outside the gene matches. CDR3 sequence: CASGLGTGGNTDTQYF. As DNA, the CDR3 is TGTGCTAGTGGTCTTGGGACAGGGGGCAACACAGATACGCAGTATTTT.

The genes are TRBV2 and TRBJ2-7, with D tentatively TRBD2 (5 bases). V lost 6 bases, J lost 2 bases, and 14 bases lay in between. The CDR3 extends over 14 amino acids. Germline values: CDR1 SNHLY, CDR2 FYNNEI. The chain's CDR3 is CASSPSGYAYEQYF. The CDR3 DNA reads as TGTGCCAGCAGCCCATCGGGGTACGCCTACGAGCAGTACTTC. The full variable domain, its missing parts supplied by reference TRBV2 and TRBJ2-7, is EPEVTQTPSHQVTQMGQEVILRCVPISNHLYFYWYRQILGQKVEFLVSFYNNEISEKSEIFDDQFSVERPDGSNFTLKIRSTKLEDSAMYFCASSPSGYAYEQYFGPGTRLTVT.